The 23 T cell receptor beta chains in this list originate from one sample, sequenced in a study of T cell repertoires in cytomegalovirus infection. Their recognized antigens are unknown. TCRdb analysed the reads with MiXCR anew, one entry per CDR3 protein. The profile shows about 700,000 distinct CDR3 sequences, roughly 30% of them singletons. The starting material was cultured PBMCs, obtained from culture after CMV antigen stimulation. These receptors were taken from a human donor in good health (CMV status not recorded). Some clones in this sample may be carry-over from other donors' samples.

This clonotype occurred a few times. V is TRBV12-3 or TRBV12-4 and J is TRBJ2-5; 12 positions agree with TRBD2. The CDR3 is made up of 15 amino acids. V shed 5 bases, J shed 0 bases, and the junction held 1 base outside the gene matches. CDR3 bases: TGTGCCAGCAGTCGACTAGCGGGGGACCAAGAGACCCAGTACTTC. It codes for CASSRLAGDQETQYF.

This clonotype appeared many times. This chain uses TRBV7-2 with TRBJ2-1; 8 nucleotides align to TRBD2. CDR1 SGHTA and CDR2 FQGNSA come from the germline V gene. There are 14 residues in the CDR3. The junction had 3 bases not matched to a gene; V was cut back by 0 bases and J by 8 bases. CDR3 sequence (DNA): TGTGCCAGCAGCTTAGCTGGACTAGCCCATGAGCAGTTCTTC. Translation: CASSLAGLAHEQFF.

The V gene is TRBV19, the J gene TRBJ1-1; D uncertain. V shed 3 bases and J shed 6 bases, with 11 bases lying between them. Per germline, CDR1 LNHDA and CDR2 SQIVND (reference sequence). This CDR3 is 13 amino acids long. CDR3 coding DNA: TGTGCCAGTAGTATCGGGTGGGCATCTGAAGCTTTCTTT. The encoded protein is CASSIGWASEAFF.

This clonotype was counted between two and nine times. The chain combines TRBV7-9 with TRBJ2-3; possible D gene TRBD1, 6 bases. Between the trimmed V and J ends, which lost 2 bases and 4 bases, there was a span of 13 bases. Germline V gene sequence: CDR1 SEHNR, CDR2 FQNEAQ (reference sequence). The CDR3 is 15 residues long. The CDR3 nucleotides read TGTGCCAGCAGCTTAAAAGGGGGAGAGGCAGATACGCAGTATTTT. Translating it yields CASSLKGGEADTQYF.

This clonotype was picked up a small number of times. The chain uses TRBV4-1 and TRBJ2-5; D unresolved. V shed 6 bases and J shed 5 bases, with 13 bases lying between them. The CDR3 is made up of 13 amino acids. Germline V CDR1 and CDR2: MGHRA, YSYEKL. This CDR3 reads CASRGSETETQYF. DNA for the CDR3: TGCGCCAGCAGGGGCAGCGAAACGGAGACCCAGTACTTC.

In DNA form, the CDR3 reads TGTGCCAGCAGCTTACCGACAGGGGGCCCCTATAAAAACATTCAGTACTTC. Protein: CASSLPTGGPYKNIQYF. The chain employs TRBV7-2 and TRBJ2-4, with TRBD1 identical over 10 bases. The V gene's germline CDR1 is SGHTA and CDR2 FQGNSA. The V and J ends lost 2 bases and 4 bases, in that order; junction bases with no gene match: 8. The CDR3 consists of 17 residues.

The rearrangement uses TRBV5-6 and TRBJ1-1; no reliable D call. The germline V gene has CDR1 SGHDT and CDR2 YYEEEE. V was pared by 0 bases and J by 1 base, with 10 bases between. The CDR3 spans 15 residues. The CDR3 sequence is CASSLGTTTNTEAFF. In DNA, the CDR3 is TGTGCCAGCAGCTTGGGGACCACTACGAACACTGAAGCTTTCTTT.

This clonotype came up many times. The gene calls are TRBV7-2 and TRBJ2-7, with 7 nucleotides matching TRBD2. The V gene end was trimmed by 4 bases and the J gene end by 1 base; junction bases not matched to a gene: 4. The CDR3 totals 14 residues. Per the germline V gene, CDR1 is SGHTA and CDR2 is FQGNSA. This CDR3 is CASSSRDYSYEQYF. Written as DNA, the CDR3 is TGTGCCAGCAGCTCACGGGACTATTCCTACGAGCAGTACTTC.

Ten or more counts support this clonotype. The CDR3 bases are TGTGCCAGCAGCTTAGTACCAGGATACAATGAGCAGTTCTTC. Amino acid sequence: CASSLVPGYNEQFF. The chain has TRBV7-2 and TRBJ2-1; no firm D call. The germline V and J ends were trimmed by 1 base and 4 bases, with 8 bases remaining between them. Germline assignment: CDR1 SGHTA and CDR2 FQGNSA. The CDR3 has 14 residues.

The sample holds a few counts of this clonotype. The chain is built from TRBV7-9 and TRBJ2-2; weak D call: TRBD2 (5 bases). V was shortened by 4 bases and J by 4 bases, with 16 bases between the two germline ends. CDR1 is SEHNR and CDR2 is FQNEAQ in the germline V gene (reference sequence). The CDR3 has 16 residues. CDR3 region: CASSYSRTSGTGELFF. The CDR3 nucleotides are TGTGCCAGCAGCTACTCGAGGACTTCCGGCACCGGGGAGCTGTTTTTT.

The gene calls are TRBV12-3 or TRBV12-4 and TRBJ1-1; TRBD1 might be the D (5 bases). CDR3 length equals 11 residues. Trimming cost V 8 bases and J 4 bases, with 8 bases left between them. CDR3 sequence: CASHGGTEAFF. DNA of the CDR3: TGTGCCAGCCACGGGGGCACTGAAGCTTTCTTT.

V gene TRBV28 combines with J gene TRBJ2-1, with 10 positions matching TRBD2. Trimming removed 9 bases from V and 3 bases from J; junction bases left unmatched: 5. Germline-derived CDR1 and CDR2 are MDHEN and SYDVKM. CDR3 length: 14 amino acids. The CDR3 DNA reads TGTGCCAGTGCCTCTAGCGGGAGCTACAATGAGCAGTTCTTC. Amino acids: CASASSGSYNEQFF. Based on the CDR3 plus reference TRBV28 and TRBJ2-1, the full variable domain is DVKVTQSSRYLVKRTGEKVFLECVQDMDHENMFWYRQDPGLGLRLIYFSYDVKMKEKGDIPEGYSVSREKKERFSLILESASTNQTSMYLCASASSGSYNEQFFGPGTRLTVL.

The chain combines TRBV11-2 with TRBJ2-5, with D possibly matching TRBD1 (5 bases). Germline V gene sequence: CDR1 SGHAT, CDR2 FQNNGV. V was pared by 5 bases and J by 4 bases, with 20 bases between. CDR3 length equals 16 residues. CDR3 loop: CASSRGSGGTGETQYF. CDR3 coding DNA: TGTGCCAGCAGCAGGGGCTCCGGTGGTACCGGAGAGACCCAGTACTTC.

In its sample, this clonotype was seen a few times. J is TRBJ1-6 and V is TRBV27, with 9 nucleotides matching TRBD1. Germline loops: CDR1 MNHEY, CDR2 SMNVEV (reference sequence). The CDR3 is 14 amino acids. With 5 bases clipped from V and 8 bases from J, the junction kept 4 bases outside the gene matches. The CDR3 region is CASSRTGDDSPLHF. The CDR3 DNA is TGTGCCAGCAGTAGGACAGGGGACGATTCACCCCTCCACTTT.

This clonotype has at least ten counts. V gene TRBV7-2 combines with J gene TRBJ1-1; D gene uncertain. CDR3 length: 16 residues. The germline V gene encodes CDR1 SGHTA and CDR2 FQGNSA. Trimming left V 1 base short and J 0 bases short, with 12 bases between. The CDR3 coding sequence is TGTGCCAGCAGCTTAGTGGTCGGCAGCCTGAACACTGAAGCTTTCTTT. This codes for CASSLVVGSLNTEAFF.

This clonotype has a count of ten or more. The chain has TRBV7-2 and TRBJ1-6; TRBD1 matches 7 bases. Germline values: CDR1 SGHTA, CDR2 FQGNSA. Trimming took 4 bases from V and 8 from J; bases not matched to a gene: 11. The CDR3 spans 16 residues. CDR3 nucleotides: TGTGCCAGCAGCTCAAACTCAGGGGGAAAATATTCACCCCTCCACTTT. Residues: CASSSNSGGKYSPLHF.

The V gene is TRBV5-8, the J gene TRBJ2-7; unclear D gene. This CDR3 has 14 residues. Germline V gene data show CDR1 as SGHTS and CDR2 as YDEGEE. Trimming stripped 4 bases from V and 2 bases from J, with 13 bases between. CDR3 nucleotide sequence: TGTGCCAGCAGCCATGAGTCCCGAACCTACGAGCAGTACTTC. This codes for CASSHESRTYEQYF.

This clonotype came up a few times. The CDR3 DNA reads TGTGCCAGCAGCTTGCGGGACAGCCGGGGGTACAATGAGCAGTTCTTC. Its protein product is CASSLRDSRGYNEQFF. The chain links TRBV7-2 to TRBJ2-1; a weak D match, TRBD1 (7 bases). The CDR3 runs to 16 residues. The germline CDR1 and CDR2 sequences are SGHTA and FQGNSA. Trimming removed 3 bases at V and 4 bases at J, with 16 bases between.

This clonotype has ten or more counts. J is TRBJ1-2 and V is TRBV7-2; the D gene is possibly TRBD1 (5 bases). Per germline, CDR1 SGHTA and CDR2 FQGNSA. The CDR3 runs 14 residues. V lost 1 base, J lost 3 bases, and 9 bases lay in between. The CDR3, as DNA: TGTGCCAGCAGCTTAGTTGGCAGGGACTATGGCTACACCTTC. Its translation is CASSLVGRDYGYTF.

This clonotype came up many times. The V and J genes are TRBV7-2 and TRBJ2-7; D is possibly TRBD1 (5 bases). The V gene's germline CDR1 is SGHTA and CDR2 FQGNSA. The V and J ends lost 5 bases and 6 bases respectively, with 17 bases between them. CDR3 length equals 14 residues. The CDR3 here is CASSPRPGHGEQYF. CDR3 in DNA: TGTGCCAGCAGCCCCCGTCCAGGGCATGGCGAGCAGTACTTC.

The J gene is TRBJ2-5, the V gene TRBV20-1, with 14 nucleotides matching TRBD2. V gave up 6 bases and J gave up 5 bases; unmatched junction bases: 14. There are 17 residues in the CDR3. The germline CDR1 and CDR2 sequences are DFQATT and SNEGSKA (reference sequence). Here the CDR3 reads CSAILLGLAGDWETQYF. As DNA, the CDR3 is TGCAGTGCCATCCTATTGGGACTAGCGGGAGATTGGGAGACCCAGTACTTC.

This sequence joins TRBV18 and TRBJ1-5, with unresolved D. The CDR3 totals 15 residues. The germline V and J ends were trimmed by 2 bases and 3 bases, with 11 bases remaining between them. The germline CDR1 and CDR2 sequences are KGHSH and LQKENI. This chain's CDR3 is CASSPSSGYNQPQHF. The CDR3, as DNA: TGTGCCAGCTCACCATCTTCTGGCTACAATCAGCCCCAGCATTTT.

This clonotype showed up just a few times. The rearrangement joins TRBV7-8 to TRBJ2-5, with unresolved D. The CDR3 has 15 amino acids. Trimming removed 1 base from V and 0 bases from J, with 9 bases in between. CDR1 SGHVS and CDR2 FQNEAQ come from the germline V gene. In nucleotides, the CDR3 is TGTGCCAGCAGCTTAGGAACCAGCCACCAAGAGACCCAGTACTTC. Its protein is CASSLGTSHQETQYF. The complete variable domain, with remaining parts taken from reference TRBV7-8 and TRBJ2-5, reads GAGVSQSPRYKVAKRGQDVALRCDPISGHVSLFWYQQALGQGPEFLTYFQNEAQLDKSGLPSDRFFAERPEGSVSTLKIQRTQQEDSAVYLCASSLGTSHQETQYFGPGTRLLVL.